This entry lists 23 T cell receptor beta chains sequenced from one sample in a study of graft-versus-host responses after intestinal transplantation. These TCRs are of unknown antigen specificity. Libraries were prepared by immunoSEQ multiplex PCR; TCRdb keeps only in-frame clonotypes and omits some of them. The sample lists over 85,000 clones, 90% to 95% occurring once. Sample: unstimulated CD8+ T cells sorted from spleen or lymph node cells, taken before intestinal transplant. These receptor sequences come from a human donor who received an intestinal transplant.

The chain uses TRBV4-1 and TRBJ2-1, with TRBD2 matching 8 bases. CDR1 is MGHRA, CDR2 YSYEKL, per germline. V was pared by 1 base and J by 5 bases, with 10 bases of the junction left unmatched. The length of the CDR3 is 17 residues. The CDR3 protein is CASSQVVTSVPNNEQFF. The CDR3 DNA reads TGCGCCAGCAGCCAAGTTGTGACTAGCGTCCCCAACAATGAGCAGTTCTTC.

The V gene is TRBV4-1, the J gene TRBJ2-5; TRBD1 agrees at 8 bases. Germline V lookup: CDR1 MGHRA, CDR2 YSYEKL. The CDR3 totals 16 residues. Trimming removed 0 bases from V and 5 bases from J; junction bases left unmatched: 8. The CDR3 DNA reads TGCGCCAGCAGCCAAGATAGGACAGGGATTGGGGAGACCCAGTACTTC. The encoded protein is CASSQDRTGIGETQYF.

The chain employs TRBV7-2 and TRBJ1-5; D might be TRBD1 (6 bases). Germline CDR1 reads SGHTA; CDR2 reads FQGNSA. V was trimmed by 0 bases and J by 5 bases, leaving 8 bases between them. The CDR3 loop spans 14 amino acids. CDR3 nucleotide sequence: TGTGCCAGCAGCTTAGCCCAGGGGTATCAGCCCCAGCATTTT. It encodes CASSLAQGYQPQHF.

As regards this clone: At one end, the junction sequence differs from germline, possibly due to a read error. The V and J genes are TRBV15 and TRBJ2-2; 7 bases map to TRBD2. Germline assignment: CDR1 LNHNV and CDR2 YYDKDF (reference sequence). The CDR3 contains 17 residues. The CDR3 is CATSGEGAGVVGGELFF. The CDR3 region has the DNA TGTGCCACCAGCGGAGAAGGGGCGGGAGTGGTCGGCGGGGAGCTGTTTTTT.

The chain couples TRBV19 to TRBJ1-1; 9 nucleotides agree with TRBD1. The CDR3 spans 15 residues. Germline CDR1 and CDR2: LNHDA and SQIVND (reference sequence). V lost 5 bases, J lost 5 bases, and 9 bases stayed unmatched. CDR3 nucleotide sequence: TGTGCCAGTAGTGCCTCGGGGACAGGGAGAACTGAAGCTTTCTTT. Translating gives CASSASGTGRTEAFF.

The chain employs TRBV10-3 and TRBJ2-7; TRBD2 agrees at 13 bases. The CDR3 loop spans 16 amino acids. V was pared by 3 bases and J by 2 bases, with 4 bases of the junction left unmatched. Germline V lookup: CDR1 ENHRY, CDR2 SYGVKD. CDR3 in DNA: TGTGCCATCAGTGACTTCGGGACTAGCGGGGCCTACGAGCAGTACTTC. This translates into CAISDFGTSGAYEQYF.

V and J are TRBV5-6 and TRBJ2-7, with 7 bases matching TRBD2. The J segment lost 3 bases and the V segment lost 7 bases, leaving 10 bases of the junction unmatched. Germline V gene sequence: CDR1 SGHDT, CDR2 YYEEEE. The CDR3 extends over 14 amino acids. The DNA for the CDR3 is TGTGCCAGCCAAATGTCTAGCGGATACTACGAGCAGTACTTC. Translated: CASQMSSGYYEQYF.

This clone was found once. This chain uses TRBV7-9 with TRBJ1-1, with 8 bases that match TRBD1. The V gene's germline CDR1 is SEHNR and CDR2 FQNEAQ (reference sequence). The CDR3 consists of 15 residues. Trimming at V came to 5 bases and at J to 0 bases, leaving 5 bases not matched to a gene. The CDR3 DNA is TGTGCCAGCAGCCCAGGACAGGGACTGAACACTGAAGCTTTCTTT. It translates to CASSPGQGLNTEAFF.

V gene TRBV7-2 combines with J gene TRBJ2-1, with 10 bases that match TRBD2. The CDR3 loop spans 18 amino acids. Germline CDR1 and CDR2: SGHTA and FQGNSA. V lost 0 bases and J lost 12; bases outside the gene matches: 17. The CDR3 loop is CASSLASLAGGVFGGQFF. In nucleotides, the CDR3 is TGTGCCAGCAGCTTAGCTTCATTAGCGGGAGGAGTGTTTGGTGGGCAGTTCTTC.

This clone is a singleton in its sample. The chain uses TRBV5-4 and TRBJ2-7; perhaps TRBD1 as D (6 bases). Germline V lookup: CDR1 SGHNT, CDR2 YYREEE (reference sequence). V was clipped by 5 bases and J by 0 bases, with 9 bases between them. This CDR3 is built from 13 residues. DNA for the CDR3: TGTGCCAGCAGTGCGGACAGCTCCTACGAGCAGTACTTC. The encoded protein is CASSADSSYEQYF.

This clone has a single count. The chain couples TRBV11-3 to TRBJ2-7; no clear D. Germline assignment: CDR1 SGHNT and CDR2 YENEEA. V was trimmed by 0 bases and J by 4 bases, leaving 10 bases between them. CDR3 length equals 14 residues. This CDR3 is CASSLDRGGYEQYF. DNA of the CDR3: TGTGCCAGCAGCTTAGATCGCGGCGGATACGAGCAGTACTTC.

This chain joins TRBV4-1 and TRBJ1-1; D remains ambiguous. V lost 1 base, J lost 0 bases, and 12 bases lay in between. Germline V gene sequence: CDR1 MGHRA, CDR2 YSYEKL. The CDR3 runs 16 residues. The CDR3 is CASSQGFRGMNTEAFF. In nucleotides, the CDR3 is TGCGCCAGCAGCCAAGGGTTCCGAGGGATGAACACTGAAGCTTTCTTT.

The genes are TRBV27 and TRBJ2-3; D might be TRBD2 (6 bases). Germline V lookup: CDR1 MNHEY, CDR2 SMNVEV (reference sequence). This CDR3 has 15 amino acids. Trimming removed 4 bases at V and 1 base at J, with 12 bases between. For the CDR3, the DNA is TGTGCCAGCAGTTCCGTGACTAGGGGCACAGATACGCAGTATTTT. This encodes CASSSVTRGTDTQYF.

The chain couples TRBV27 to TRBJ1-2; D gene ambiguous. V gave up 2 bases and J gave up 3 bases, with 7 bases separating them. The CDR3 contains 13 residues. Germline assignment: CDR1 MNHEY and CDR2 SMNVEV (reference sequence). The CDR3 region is CASSLARDYGYTF. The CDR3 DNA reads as TGTGCCAGCAGTTTAGCGCGGGACTATGGCTACACCTTC.

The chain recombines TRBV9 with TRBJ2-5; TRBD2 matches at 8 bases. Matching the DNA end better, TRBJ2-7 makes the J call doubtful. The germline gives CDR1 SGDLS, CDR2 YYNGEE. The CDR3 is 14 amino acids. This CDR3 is CASSLSGTSYEQYF. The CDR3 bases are TGTGCCAGCAGCCTAAGCGGGACTAGCTACGAGCAGTACTTC.

The CDR3 sequence is CASSLDQTSVDEQFF. The DNA of the CDR3 is TGCGCCAGCAGCTTGGATCAGACTAGCGTGGATGAGCAGTTCTTC. The chain joins TRBV5-1 to TRBJ2-1, with 8 bases identical to TRBD2. The CDR3 length is 15 residues. CDR1 is SGHRS and CDR2 is YFSETQ in the germline V gene. Trimming took 0 bases from V and 8 from J; bases not matched to a gene: 7.

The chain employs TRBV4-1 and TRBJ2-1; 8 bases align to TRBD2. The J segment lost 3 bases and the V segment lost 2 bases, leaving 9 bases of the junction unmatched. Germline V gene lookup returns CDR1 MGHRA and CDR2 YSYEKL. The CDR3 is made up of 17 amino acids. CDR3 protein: CASSQLIAGHIYNEQFF. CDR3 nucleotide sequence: TGCGCCAGCAGCCAACTTATAGCGGGGCATATCTACAATGAGCAGTTCTTC.

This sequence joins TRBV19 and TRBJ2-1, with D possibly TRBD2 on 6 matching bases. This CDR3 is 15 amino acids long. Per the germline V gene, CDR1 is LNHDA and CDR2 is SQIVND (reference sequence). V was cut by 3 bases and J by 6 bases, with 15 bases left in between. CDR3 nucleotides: TGTGCCAGTAGTATGGGGGGTACAGGTATCAATGAGCAGTTCTTC. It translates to CASSMGGTGINEQFF.

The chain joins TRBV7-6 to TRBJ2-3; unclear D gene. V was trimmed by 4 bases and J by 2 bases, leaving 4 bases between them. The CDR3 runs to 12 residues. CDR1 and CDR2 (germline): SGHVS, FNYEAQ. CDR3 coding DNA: TGTGCCAGCAGCTCGTACACAGATACGCAGTATTTT. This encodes CASSSYTDTQYF.

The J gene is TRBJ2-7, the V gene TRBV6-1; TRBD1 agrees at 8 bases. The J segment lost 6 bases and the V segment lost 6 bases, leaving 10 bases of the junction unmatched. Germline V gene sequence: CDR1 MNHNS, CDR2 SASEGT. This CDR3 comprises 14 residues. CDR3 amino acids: CASSLTGEVSEQYF. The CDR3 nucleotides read TGTGCCAGCAGCTTGACAGGGGAAGTCTCCGAGCAGTACTTC.

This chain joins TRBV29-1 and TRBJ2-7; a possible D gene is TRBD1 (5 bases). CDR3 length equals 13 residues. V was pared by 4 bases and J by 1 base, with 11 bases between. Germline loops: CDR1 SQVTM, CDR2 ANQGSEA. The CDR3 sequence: CSVVDRHSYEQYF. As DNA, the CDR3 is TGCAGCGTTGTTGACAGACATTCCTACGAGCAGTACTTC.

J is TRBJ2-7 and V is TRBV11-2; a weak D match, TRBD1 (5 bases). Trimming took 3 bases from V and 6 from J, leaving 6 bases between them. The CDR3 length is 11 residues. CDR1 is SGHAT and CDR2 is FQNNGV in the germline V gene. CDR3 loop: CASSFRVEQYF. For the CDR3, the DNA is TGTGCCAGCAGCTTCAGGGTCGAGCAGTACTTC.

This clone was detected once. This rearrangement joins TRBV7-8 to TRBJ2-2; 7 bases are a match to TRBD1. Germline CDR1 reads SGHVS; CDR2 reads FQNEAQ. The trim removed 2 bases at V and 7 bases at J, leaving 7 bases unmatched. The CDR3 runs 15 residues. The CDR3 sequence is CASSLLGQSLGELFF. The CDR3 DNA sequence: TGTGCCAGCAGCTTACTGGGACAGTCCCTCGGGGAGCTGTTTTTT.